The rows below give T cell receptor beta chains drawn from one sample of a study of human T cells and chemical hapten exposure. Each CDR3 protein gets one entry after TCRdb re-called the RACE reads with MiXCR. This table holds 75,000 to 90,000 distinct CDR3 sequences, approximately 8% found once. The source material was whole blood, sampled in connection with sensitization to the hapten diphenylcyclopropenone (DPC). The receptor source for this set is a woman aged 25-40 years with alopecia areata. Some clones in this sample may be carry-over from other donors' samples. CDR3s leave out the opening cysteine and the closing phenylalanine or tryptophan. Each record gives: clone size, V gene, J gene, CDR3 protein. Not every row has a clone size; where given, it reads once, few, many or a size class.

clone_size: .
v_call: TRBV13
j_call: TRBJ1-6
cdr3_aa: ASRIYRERSPLH

clone_size: .
v_call: TRBV3-1
j_call: TRBJ2-3
cdr3_aa: ASSHRRDPRSDTQY

clone_size: many
v_call: TRBV7-2
j_call: TRBJ2-1
cdr3_aa: ASSLMRRGAYNEQF

clone_size: .
v_call: TRBV12-3/TRBV12-4
j_call: TRBJ1-2
cdr3_aa: ASSLTGGHYGYT

clone_size: few
v_call: TRBV19
j_call: TRBJ2-2
cdr3_aa: ASSIALDRATNTGELF

clone_size: .
v_call: TRBV12-3/TRBV12-4
j_call: TRBJ1-6
cdr3_aa: ASSLGGPLH

clone_size: few
v_call: TRBV19
j_call: TRBJ1-2
cdr3_aa: ASSIIGRAGGSSYGYT

clone_size: many
v_call: TRBV20-1
j_call: TRBJ1-5
cdr3_aa: SASLQGVGQPQH

clone_size: .
v_call: TRBV18
j_call: TRBJ1-2
cdr3_aa: ASSPPGGGNYGYT

clone_size: many
v_call: TRBV29-1
j_call: TRBJ2-5
cdr3_aa: SVDDRAGETQY

clone_size: many
v_call: TRBV20-1
j_call: TRBJ2-3
cdr3_aa: SATRTPSTDTQY

clone_size: many
v_call: TRBV6-5
j_call: TRBJ1-4
cdr3_aa: ASSRTGNEKLF

clone_size: many
v_call: TRBV7-2
j_call: TRBJ2-1
cdr3_aa: ASSYSGGQGEQF

clone_size: many
v_call: TRBV19
j_call: TRBJ2-7
cdr3_aa: ASSIGTRAPIYEQY

clone_size: many
v_call: TRBV20-1
j_call: TRBJ2-7
cdr3_aa: SAKLAGGVYEQY

clone_size: few
v_call: TRBV12-3/TRBV12-4
j_call: TRBJ2-3
cdr3_aa: ASSFTGTRSDTQY

clone_size: .
v_call: TRBV20-1
j_call: TRBJ1-2
cdr3_aa: SALSADGYT

clone_size: many
v_call: TRBV30
j_call: TRBJ1-5
cdr3_aa: AWSRDRVDQPQH

clone_size: many
v_call: TRBV12-3/TRBV12-4
j_call: TRBJ1-2
cdr3_aa: ASTQSTRQGGSGYT

clone_size: many
v_call: TRBV9
j_call: TRBJ1-2
cdr3_aa: ASSVSFHGGLSYGYT

clone_size: many
v_call: TRBV3-1
j_call: TRBJ2-5
cdr3_aa: ASSHSLEYQETQY

clone_size: .
v_call: TRBV28
j_call: TRBJ1-1
cdr3_aa: ASSPGLQNTEAF

clone_size: .
v_call: TRBV6-5
j_call: TRBJ1-5
cdr3_aa: ASSYSKALNQPQH

clone_size: few
v_call: TRBV12-3/TRBV12-4
j_call: TRBJ1-2
cdr3_aa: ASSPVGRDYGYT

clone_size: many
v_call: TRBV7-9
j_call: TRBJ1-1
cdr3_aa: ASSFPGGNTEAF

clone_size: many
v_call: TRBV6-5
j_call: TRBJ2-3
cdr3_aa: ASRTTGSTQY

clone_size: many
v_call: TRBV7-9
j_call: TRBJ2-5
cdr3_aa: ASSGGGGETQY

clone_size: many
v_call: TRBV27
j_call: TRBJ1-6
cdr3_aa: ASREESGPVYNSPLH

clone_size: few
v_call: TRBV27
j_call: TRBJ1-1
cdr3_aa: ASSTKKGWTEAF

clone_size: .
v_call: TRBV13
j_call: TRBJ2-5
cdr3_aa: ASSLGLETQY

clone_size: many
v_call: TRBV5-1
j_call: TRBJ2-5
cdr3_aa: ASSLVTGQETQY

clone_size: once
v_call: TRBV6-6
j_call: TRBJ1-5
cdr3_aa: ASSYVGGNQPQN

clone_size: many
v_call: TRBV6-5
j_call: TRBJ1-1
cdr3_aa: ASSSRRPNTEAF

clone_size: few
v_call: TRBV2
j_call: TRBJ1-1
cdr3_aa: ASSYGRLEAF

clone_size: many
v_call: TRBV6-1
j_call: TRBJ2-1
cdr3_aa: ASSEAEQGPPF

clone_size: many
v_call: TRBV3-1
j_call: TRBJ1-4
cdr3_aa: ASSQGSVVAEKLF

clone_size: many
v_call: TRBV6-1
j_call: TRBJ2-5
cdr3_aa: ASSSSRGFGETQY

clone_size: .
v_call: TRBV6-1
j_call: TRBJ2-2
cdr3_aa: ASSDQPSGELF

clone_size: many
v_call: TRBV5-1
j_call: TRBJ1-1
cdr3_aa: ASSLGVSGNRGTEAF

clone_size: many
v_call: TRBV7-9
j_call: TRBJ1-5
cdr3_aa: ASSATGSNQPQH

clone_size: many
v_call: TRBV9
j_call: TRBJ2-1
cdr3_aa: ASSPGLAGGIYNEQF

clone_size: many
v_call: TRBV5-4
j_call: TRBJ2-3
cdr3_aa: ASSFSGATDTQY

clone_size: many
v_call: TRBV5-6
j_call: TRBJ2-1
cdr3_aa: ASSFVPGLAAASGEQF

clone_size: .
v_call: TRBV14
j_call: TRBJ2-7
cdr3_aa: ASSPLDRRYEQY

clone_size: .
v_call: TRBV21-1
j_call: TRBJ2-2
cdr3_aa: ASSNGGFSTGELF

clone_size: many
v_call: TRBV3-1
j_call: TRBJ1-6
cdr3_aa: ASSQESGYNSPLH

clone_size: .
v_call: TRBV18
j_call: TRBJ1-2
cdr3_aa: ASSLARGADGYT

clone_size: many
v_call: TRBV7-6
j_call: TRBJ2-4
cdr3_aa: ASSLESVGETLAKNIQY

clone_size: many
v_call: TRBV6-1
j_call: TRBJ1-6
cdr3_aa: ARRGKGSLYNSPLH

clone_size: many
v_call: TRBV27
j_call: TRBJ2-6
cdr3_aa: ASSSKTGQGTPGANVLT

clone_size: few
v_call: TRBV6-1
j_call: TRBJ1-1
cdr3_aa: ASSGAVRAEAF

clone_size: many
v_call: TRBV19
j_call: TRBJ1-2
cdr3_aa: ASSNRDRTFYGYT